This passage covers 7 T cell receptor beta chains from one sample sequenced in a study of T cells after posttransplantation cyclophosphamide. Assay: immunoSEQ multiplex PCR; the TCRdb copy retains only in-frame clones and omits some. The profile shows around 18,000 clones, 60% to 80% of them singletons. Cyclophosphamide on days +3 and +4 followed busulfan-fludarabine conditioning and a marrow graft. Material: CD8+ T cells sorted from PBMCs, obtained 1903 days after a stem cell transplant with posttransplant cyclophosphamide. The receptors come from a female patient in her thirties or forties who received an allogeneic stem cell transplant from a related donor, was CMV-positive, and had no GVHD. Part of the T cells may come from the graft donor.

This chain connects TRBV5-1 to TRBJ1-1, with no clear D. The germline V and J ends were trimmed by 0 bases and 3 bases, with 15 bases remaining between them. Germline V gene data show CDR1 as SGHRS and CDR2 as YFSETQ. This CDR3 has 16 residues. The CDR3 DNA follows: TGCGCCAGCAGCTTGGGGGAGCGAGGCTGGGACACTGAAGCTTTCTTT. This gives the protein CASSLGERGWDTEAFF. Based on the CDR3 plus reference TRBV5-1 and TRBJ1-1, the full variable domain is KAGVTQTPRYLIKTRGQQVTLSCSPISGHRSVSWYQQTPGQGLQFLFEYFSETQRNKGNFPGRFSGRQFSNSRSEMNVSTLELGDSALYLCASSLGERGWDTEAFFGQGTRLTVV.

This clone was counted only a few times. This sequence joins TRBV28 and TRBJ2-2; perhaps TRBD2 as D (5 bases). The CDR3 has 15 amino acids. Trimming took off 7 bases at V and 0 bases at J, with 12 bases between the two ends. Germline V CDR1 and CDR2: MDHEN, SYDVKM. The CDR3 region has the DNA TGTGCCAGCACTTTGCGGGCCACGAACACCGGGGAGCTGTTTTTT. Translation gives CASTLRATNTGELFF.

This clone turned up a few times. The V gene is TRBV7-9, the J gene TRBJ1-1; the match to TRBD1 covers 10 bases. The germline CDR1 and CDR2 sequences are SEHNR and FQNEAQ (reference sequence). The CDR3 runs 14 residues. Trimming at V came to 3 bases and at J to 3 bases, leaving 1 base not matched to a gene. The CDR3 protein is CASSLDRGYTEAFF. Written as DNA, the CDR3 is TGTGCCAGCAGCTTGGACAGGGGGTACACTGAAGCTTTCTTT.

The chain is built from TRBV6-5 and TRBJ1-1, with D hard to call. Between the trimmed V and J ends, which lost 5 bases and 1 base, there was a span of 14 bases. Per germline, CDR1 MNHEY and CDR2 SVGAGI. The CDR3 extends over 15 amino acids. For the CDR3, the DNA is TGTGCCAGCAGTCCCACCGTCTATTCGAACACTGAAGCTTTCTTT. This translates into CASSPTVYSNTEAFF.

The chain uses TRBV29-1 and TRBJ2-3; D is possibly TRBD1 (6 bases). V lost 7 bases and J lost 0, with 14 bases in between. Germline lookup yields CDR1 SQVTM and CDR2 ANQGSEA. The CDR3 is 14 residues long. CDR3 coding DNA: TGCAGCGGATCAACAGGGCAAAGCACAGATACGCAGTATTTT. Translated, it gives CSGSTGQSTDTQYF.

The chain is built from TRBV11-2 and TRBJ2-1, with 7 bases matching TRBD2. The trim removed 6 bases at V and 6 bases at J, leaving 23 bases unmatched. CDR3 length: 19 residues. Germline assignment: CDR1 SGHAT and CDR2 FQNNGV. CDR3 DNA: TGTGCCAGCAGTTTGAGCGGGAACACAGACGAGAGAGGGATCAATGAGCAGTTCTTC. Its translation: CASSLSGNTDERGINEQFF.

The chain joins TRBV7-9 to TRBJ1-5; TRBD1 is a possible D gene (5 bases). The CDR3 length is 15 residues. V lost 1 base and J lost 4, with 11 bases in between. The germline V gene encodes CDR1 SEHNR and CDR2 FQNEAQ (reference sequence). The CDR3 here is CASSLVGQGNQPQHF. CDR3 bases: TGTGCCAGCAGCTTAGTCGGACAAGGAAATCAGCCCCAGCATTTT.